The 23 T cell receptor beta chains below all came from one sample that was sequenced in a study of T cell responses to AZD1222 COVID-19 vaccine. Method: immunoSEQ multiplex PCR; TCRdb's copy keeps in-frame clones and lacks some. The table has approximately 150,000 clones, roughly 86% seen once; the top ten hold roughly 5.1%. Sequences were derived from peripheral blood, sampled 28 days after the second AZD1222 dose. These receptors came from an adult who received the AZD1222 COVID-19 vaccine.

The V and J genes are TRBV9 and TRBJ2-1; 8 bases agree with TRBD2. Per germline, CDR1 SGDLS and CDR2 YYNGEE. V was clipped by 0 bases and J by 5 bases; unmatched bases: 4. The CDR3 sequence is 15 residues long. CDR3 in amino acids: CASSVAGGPNNEQFF. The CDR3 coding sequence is TGTGCCAGCAGCGTAGCGGGAGGGCCTAACAATGAGCAGTTCTTC.

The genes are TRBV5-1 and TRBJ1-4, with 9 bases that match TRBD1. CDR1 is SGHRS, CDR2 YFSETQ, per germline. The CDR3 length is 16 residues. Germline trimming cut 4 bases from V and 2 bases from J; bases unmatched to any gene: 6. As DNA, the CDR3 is TGCGCCAGCAGCCCAGGGACAGGGACGACTAATGAAAAACTGTTTTTT. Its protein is CASSPGTGTTNEKLFF.

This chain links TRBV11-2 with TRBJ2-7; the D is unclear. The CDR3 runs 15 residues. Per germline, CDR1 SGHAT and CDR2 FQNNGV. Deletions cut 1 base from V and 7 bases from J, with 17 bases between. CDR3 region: CASSLARGPPNEQYF. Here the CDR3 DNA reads TGTGCCAGCAGCTTAGCCCGTGGCCCGCCGAATGAGCAGTACTTC.

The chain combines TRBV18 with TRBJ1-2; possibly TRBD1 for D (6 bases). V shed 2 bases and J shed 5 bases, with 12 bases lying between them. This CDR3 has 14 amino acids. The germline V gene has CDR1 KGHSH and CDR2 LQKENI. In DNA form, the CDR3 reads TGTGCCAGCTCACCAGGGGAGGGGACATATGGCTACACCTTC. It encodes CASSPGEGTYGYTF.

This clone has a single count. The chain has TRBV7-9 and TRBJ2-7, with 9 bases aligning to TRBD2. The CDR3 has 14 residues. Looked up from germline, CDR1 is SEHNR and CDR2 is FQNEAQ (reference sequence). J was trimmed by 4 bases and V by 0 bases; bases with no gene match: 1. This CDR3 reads CASSLASGGYEQYF. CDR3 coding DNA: TGTGCCAGCAGCTTAGCTAGCGGGGGATACGAGCAGTACTTC.

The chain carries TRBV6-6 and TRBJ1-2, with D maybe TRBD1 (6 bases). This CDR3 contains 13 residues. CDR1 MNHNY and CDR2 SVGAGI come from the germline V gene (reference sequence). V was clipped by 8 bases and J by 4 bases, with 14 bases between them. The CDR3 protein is CASGRETGYGYTF. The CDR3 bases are TGTGCCAGCGGGAGGGAGACAGGCTATGGCTACACCTTC.

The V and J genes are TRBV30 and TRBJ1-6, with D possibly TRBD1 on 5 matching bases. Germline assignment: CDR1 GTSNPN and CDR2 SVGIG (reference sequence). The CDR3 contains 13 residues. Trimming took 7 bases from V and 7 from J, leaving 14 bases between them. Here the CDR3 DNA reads TGTGCCTTCCGGGGCAGCGGCAATTCACCCCTCCACTTT. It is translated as CAFRGSGNSPLHF.

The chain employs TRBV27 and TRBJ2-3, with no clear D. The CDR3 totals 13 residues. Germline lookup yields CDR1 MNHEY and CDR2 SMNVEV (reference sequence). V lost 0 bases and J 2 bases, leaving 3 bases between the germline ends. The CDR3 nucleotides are TGTGCCAGCAGTTTATCGACCACAGATACGCAGTATTTT. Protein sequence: CASSLSTTDTQYF.

In DNA, the CDR3 is TGTGCCAGTAGTGGGGGACTAGCGGGGATTTACGAGCAGTACTTC. As protein: CASSGGLAGIYEQYF. The chain couples TRBV19 to TRBJ2-7; 13 positions match TRBD2. Germline lookup yields CDR1 LNHDA and CDR2 SQIVND (reference sequence). J lost 4 bases, V lost 5 bases, and 5 bases had no gene match. The CDR3 spans 15 residues. The variable domain in full, with the rest retrieved from reference TRBV19 and TRBJ2-7, is DGGITQSPKYLFRKEGQNVTLSCEQNLNHDAMYWYRQDPGQGLRLIYYSQIVNDFQKGDIAEGYSVSREKKESFPLTVTSAQKNPTAFYLCASSGGLAGIYEQYFGPGTRLTVT.

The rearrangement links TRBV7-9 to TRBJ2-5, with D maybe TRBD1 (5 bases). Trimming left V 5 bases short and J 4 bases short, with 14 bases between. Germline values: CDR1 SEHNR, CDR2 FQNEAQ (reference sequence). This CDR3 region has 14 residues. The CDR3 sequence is CASSRPSGAETQYF. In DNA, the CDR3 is TGTGCCAGCAGCCGCCCGAGTGGGGCAGAGACCCAGTACTTC.

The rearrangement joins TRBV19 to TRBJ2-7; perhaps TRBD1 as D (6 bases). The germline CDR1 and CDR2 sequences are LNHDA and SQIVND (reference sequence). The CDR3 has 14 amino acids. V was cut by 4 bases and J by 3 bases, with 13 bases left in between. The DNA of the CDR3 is TGTGCCAGTAGTAATGGCCCGACAGGCTACGAGCAGTACTTC. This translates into CASSNGPTGYEQYF.

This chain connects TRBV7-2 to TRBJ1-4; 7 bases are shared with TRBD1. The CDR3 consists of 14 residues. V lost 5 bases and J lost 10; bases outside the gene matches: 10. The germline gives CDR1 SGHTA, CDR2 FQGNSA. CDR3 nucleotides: TGTGCCAGCAGCGCGAACAGGGGCCGGGGAAAACTGTTTTTT. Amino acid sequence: CASSANRGRGKLFF.

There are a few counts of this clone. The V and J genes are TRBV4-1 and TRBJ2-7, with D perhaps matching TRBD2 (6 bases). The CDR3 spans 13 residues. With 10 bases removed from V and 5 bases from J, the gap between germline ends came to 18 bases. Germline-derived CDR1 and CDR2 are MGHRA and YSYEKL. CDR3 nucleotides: TGCGCCACCGGCCCGAGAGCGGGCAACGAGCAGTACTTC. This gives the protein CATGPRAGNEQYF.

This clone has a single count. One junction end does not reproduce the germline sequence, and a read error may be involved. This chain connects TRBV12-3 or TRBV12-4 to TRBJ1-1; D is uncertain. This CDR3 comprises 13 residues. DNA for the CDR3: TGTGCCAGCAGTTACCGACCTAACAGTGAAGCTTTCTTT. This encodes CASSYRPNSEAFF.

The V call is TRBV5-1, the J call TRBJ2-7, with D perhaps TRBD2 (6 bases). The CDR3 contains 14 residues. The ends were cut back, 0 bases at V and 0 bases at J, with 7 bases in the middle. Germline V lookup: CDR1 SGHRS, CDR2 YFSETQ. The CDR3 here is CASSLGGLSYEQYF. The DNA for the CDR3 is TGCGCCAGCAGCTTGGGGGGACTCTCCTACGAGCAGTACTTC.

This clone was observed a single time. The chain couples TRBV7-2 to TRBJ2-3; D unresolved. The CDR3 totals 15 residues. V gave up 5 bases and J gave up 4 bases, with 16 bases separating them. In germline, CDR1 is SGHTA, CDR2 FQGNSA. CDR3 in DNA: TGTGCCAGCAGCCGGATTCGGTTGCTCGCAGATACGCAGTATTTT. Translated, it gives CASSRIRLLADTQYF.

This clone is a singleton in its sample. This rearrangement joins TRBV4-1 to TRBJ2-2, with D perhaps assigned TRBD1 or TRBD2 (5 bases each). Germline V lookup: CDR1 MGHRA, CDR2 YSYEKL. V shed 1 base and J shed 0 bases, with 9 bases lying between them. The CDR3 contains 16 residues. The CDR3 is CASSQVGGPNTGELFF. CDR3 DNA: TGCGCCAGCAGCCAAGTTGGGGGTCCGAACACCGGGGAGCTGTTTTTT.

The CDR3 coding sequence is TGTGCCTGGAGCCTTTCGGGGAATCAGCCCCAGCATTTT. It is translated as CAWSLSGNQPQHF. The chain links TRBV30 to TRBJ1-5; D call uncertain. Trimming stripped 3 bases from V and 4 bases from J, with 10 bases between. The V gene's germline CDR1 is GTSNPN and CDR2 SVGIG (reference sequence). The CDR3 contains 13 residues.

As DNA, the CDR3 is TGCAGTGCTATGCAGGAGACCCAGTACTTC. Residues: CSAMQETQYF. V usage is TRBV20-1 and J usage is TRBJ2-5; no firm D call. CDR1 and CDR2 from the germline V gene are DFQATT and SNEGSKA (reference sequence). The CDR3 loop spans 10 amino acids. The V end lost 4 bases, the J end lost 5 bases, and 5 bases lay between the germline ends.

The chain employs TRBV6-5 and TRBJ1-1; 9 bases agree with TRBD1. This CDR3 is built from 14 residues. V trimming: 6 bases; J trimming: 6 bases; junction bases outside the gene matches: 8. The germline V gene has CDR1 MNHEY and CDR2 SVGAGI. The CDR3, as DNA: TGTGCCAGCAGCCGAGACAGGGGGATATCTGAAGCTTTCTTT. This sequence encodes CASSRDRGISEAFF.

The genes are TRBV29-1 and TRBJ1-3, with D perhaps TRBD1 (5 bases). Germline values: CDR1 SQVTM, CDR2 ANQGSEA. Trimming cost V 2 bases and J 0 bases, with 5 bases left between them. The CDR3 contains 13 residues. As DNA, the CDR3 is TGCAGCGTTGAACAGGGCTCTGGAAACACCATATATTTT. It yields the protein CSVEQGSGNTIYF.

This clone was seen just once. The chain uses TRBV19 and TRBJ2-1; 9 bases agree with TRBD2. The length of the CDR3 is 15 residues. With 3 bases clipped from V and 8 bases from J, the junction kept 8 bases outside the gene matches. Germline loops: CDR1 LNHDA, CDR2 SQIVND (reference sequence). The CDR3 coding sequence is TGTGCCAGTAGTATGGTAGCGGGGGTTGGCCATGAGCAGTTCTTC. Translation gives CASSMVAGVGHEQFF.

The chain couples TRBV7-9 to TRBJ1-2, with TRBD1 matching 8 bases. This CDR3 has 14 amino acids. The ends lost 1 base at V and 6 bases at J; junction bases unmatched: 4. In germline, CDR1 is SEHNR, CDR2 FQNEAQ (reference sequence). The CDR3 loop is CASSLGTGIHGYTF. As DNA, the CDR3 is TGTGCCAGCAGCTTAGGGACAGGGATCCATGGCTACACCTTC.